These 22 T cell receptor beta chains were all obtained from the same sample, sequenced in a study of PD-1 blockade in classical Hodgkin lymphoma. Assay used: immunoSEQ multiplex PCR; TCRdb lists only in-frame clones, some missing. The table has approximately 19,000 clones, about 80% seen once. No patient escaped relapse after autologous stem cell transplantation, and brentuximab vedotin exposure varied. The specimen comprised peripheral blood mononuclear cells (PBMCs), sampled before the second cycle of nivolumab. These receptors came from a human donor with classical Hodgkin lymphoma.

The chain has TRBV5-6 and TRBJ1-2; D is ambiguous. V lost 4 bases to trimming and J lost 4 bases, with 14 bases between them. Germline CDR1 and CDR2: SGHDT and YYEEEE. The CDR3 covers 14 residues. The DNA of the CDR3 is TGTGCCAGCAGCGGATGGACTCCAGCCTATGGCTACACCTTC. Amino acids: CASSGWTPAYGYTF.

The CDR3 DNA reads as TGTGCCAGCAGCTTGGACGGACAGGGGGAGACCCAGTACTTC. This gives the protein CASSLDGQGETQYF. This rearrangement joins TRBV5-6 to TRBJ2-5, with TRBD1 identical over 9 bases. Looked up from germline, CDR1 is SGHDT and CDR2 is YYEEEE. V shed 0 bases and J 5 bases; nucleotides not matched to a gene: 2. This CDR3 is built from 14 residues.

V is TRBV19 and J is TRBJ2-3, with D tentatively TRBD2 (6 bases). The CDR3 has 11 amino acids. Germline V gene sequence: CDR1 LNHDA, CDR2 SQIVND (reference sequence). Trimming left V 4 bases short and J 12 bases short, with 11 bases between. For the CDR3, the DNA is TGTGCCAGTAGTACCGGGACTCGCCAGTATTTT. Protein: CASSTGTRQYF.

The table lists this clone with a count of one. The chain employs TRBV6-5 and TRBJ1-1; D possibly corresponds to TRBD1 (5 bases). The CDR3 sequence is 13 residues long. Germline V gene sequence: CDR1 MNHEY, CDR2 SVGAGI. Trimming shortened V by 2 bases and J by 8 bases, and 12 bases separated the two germline ends. CDR3 region: CASSYQPEGEAFF. CDR3 bases: TGTGCCAGCAGTTACCAACCTGAGGGGGAAGCTTTCTTT.

This clone occurred once. The chain joins TRBV7-8 to TRBJ2-3; the D call may be TRBD1 or TRBD2 (7 bases each). The CDR3 extends over 15 amino acids. CDR1 and CDR2 from the germline V gene are SGHVS and FQNEAQ. V was shortened by 7 bases and J by 5 bases, with 19 bases between the two germline ends. The CDR3 DNA follows: TGTGCCAGCACCCAAGGGGGCGGGAGAAAAGATACGCAGTATTTT. Translating gives CASTQGGGRKDTQYF.

This rearrangement joins TRBV7-2 to TRBJ2-7; a weak D match, TRBD2 (6 bases). Trimming stripped 6 bases from V and 2 bases from J, with 14 bases between. The CDR3 covers 14 residues. The germline V gene has CDR1 SGHTA and CDR2 FQGNSA. CDR3 residues: CASSPSPGAYEQYF. CDR3 sequence (DNA): TGTGCCAGCAGTCCTAGTCCGGGGGCCTACGAGCAGTACTTC.

CDR3 region: CASSVVWAGYTEAFF. CDR3 nucleotide sequence: TGTGCCAGCAGCGTAGTTTGGGCGGGGTACACTGAAGCTTTCTTT. The J gene is TRBJ1-1, the V gene TRBV9, with no clear D. The germline V gene encodes CDR1 SGDLS and CDR2 YYNGEE. This CDR3 contains 15 residues. V lost 0 bases and J lost 3, with 12 bases in between.

This clone was observed a few times. The V and J genes are TRBV5-1 and TRBJ2-7; D not certain. This CDR3 comprises 15 residues. The germline V gene encodes CDR1 SGHRS and CDR2 YFSETQ. Deletions cut 2 bases from V and 0 bases from J, with 12 bases between. CDR3 loop: CASSFVGSDSYEQYF. CDR3 nucleotide sequence: TGCGCCAGCAGCTTTGTAGGGTCCGACTCCTACGAGCAGTACTTC.

This sequence joins TRBV6-5 and TRBJ1-5; a possible D gene is TRBD1 (6 bases). Deletions cut 6 bases from V and 5 bases from J, with 17 bases between. CDR1 and CDR2 (germline): MNHEY, SVGAGI. The CDR3 length is 15 residues. The CDR3: CASSPDRIFYQPQHF. DNA for the CDR3: TGTGCCAGCAGCCCTGACAGGATATTTTATCAGCCCCAGCATTTT.

The chain has TRBV11-1 and TRBJ1-2; D is unresolved. From germline, CDR1 is SGHAT and CDR2 FQDESV (reference sequence). The CDR3 is made up of 13 amino acids. The V end was cut by 0 bases, the J end by 7 bases, with 9 bases between. This chain's CDR3 is CASSLAQDLGYTF. The CDR3 nucleotides read TGTGCCAGCAGCTTAGCCCAAGACCTTGGCTACACCTTC.

The chain couples TRBV29-1 to TRBJ1-4; D is perhaps TRBD1 (5 bases). Trimming stripped 6 bases from V and 4 bases from J, with 12 bases between. The germline CDR1 and CDR2 sequences are SQVTM and ANQGSEA. The CDR3 length is 13 residues. The CDR3 sequence is CSVDGGNNEKLFF. The CDR3 coding sequence is TGCAGCGTAGACGGGGGTAATAATGAAAAACTGTTTTTT.

The rearrangement uses TRBV11-2 and TRBJ1-3; 7 bases match TRBD1. The CDR3 is made up of 16 amino acids. CDR1 SGHAT and CDR2 FQNNGV come from the germline V gene. After removal of 3 bases from V and 0 bases from J, the junction contained 5 bases not matched to a gene. DNA of the CDR3: TGTGCCAGCAGCTTGGGGAGGGGGCTCTCTGGAAACACCATATATTTT. This gives the protein CASSLGRGLSGNTIYF.

This clone turned up a few times. The chain is built from TRBV19 and TRBJ2-7; D is unclear. CDR1 and CDR2 (germline): LNHDA, SQIVND (reference sequence). Trimming took off 2 bases at V and 5 bases at J, with 13 bases between the two ends. This CDR3 spans 14 amino acids. DNA of the CDR3: TGTGCCAGTAGTATAAACAGTCCATCCCACGAGCAGTACTTC. Its translation is CASSINSPSHEQYF.

This chain uses TRBV30 with TRBJ1-3; perhaps TRBD1 as D (5 bases). This CDR3 contains 16 residues. Per germline, CDR1 GTSNPN and CDR2 SVGIG (reference sequence). The V gene lost 4 bases and the J gene lost 4 bases, with 20 bases spanning the gap. CDR3 DNA: TGTGCCTGGACGTTGGGACTAGTATCTGGAGGAAACACCATATATTTT. This encodes CAWTLGLVSGGNTIYF.

This chain joins TRBV7-8 and TRBJ1-1; no definite D call. Trimming left V 3 bases short and J 0 bases short, with 14 bases between. The CDR3 spans 16 residues. Germline V gene lookup returns CDR1 SGHVS and CDR2 FQNEAQ. The DNA of the CDR3 is TGTGCCAGCAGCTTTACATTCGGTCCAGTGAACACTGAAGCTTTCTTT. It specifies CASSFTFGPVNTEAFF. The full variable domain, in which reference TRBV7-8 and TRBJ1-1 provide the parts outside the CDR3, is GAGVSQSPRYKVAKRGQDVALRCDPISGHVSLFWYQQALGQGPEFLTYFQNEAQLDKSGLPSDRFFAERPEGSVSTLKIQRTQQEDSAVYLCASSFTFGPVNTEAFFGQGTRLTVV.

The CDR3 nucleotides are TGTGCCAGCAGCACTCCGGGACAGGGGGAAACAGATACGCAGTATTTT. It specifies CASSTPGQGETDTQYF. V is TRBV5-6 and J is TRBJ2-3, with 11 bases fitting TRBD1. CDR3 length: 16 residues. CDR1 and CDR2 from the germline V gene are SGHDT and YYEEEE. Trimming took 4 bases from V and 3 from J; bases not matched to a gene: 7.

The chain employs TRBV6-6 and TRBJ1-5, with D maybe TRBD1 (5 bases). V lost 0 bases and J lost 4, with 10 bases in between. This CDR3 contains 15 residues. The V gene's germline CDR1 is MNHNY and CDR2 SVGAGI (reference sequence). The CDR3: CASSYSTGTNQPQHF. The CDR3, as DNA: TGTGCCAGCAGTTACTCGACCGGGACTAATCAGCCCCAGCATTTT.

This clone has more than one count but fewer than ten. Other nucleotide sequences from this sample produce the same CDR3. This sequence joins TRBV18 and TRBJ2-7; D is ambiguous. V was trimmed by 1 base and J by 5 bases, leaving 6 bases between them. The CDR3 runs 12 residues. Germline values: CDR1 KGHSH, CDR2 LQKENI. In DNA, the CDR3 is TGTGCCAGCTCACCACGGGTCCACGAGCAGTACTTC. Residues: CASSPRVHEQYF.

The chain combines TRBV6-5 with TRBJ2-1, with TRBD2 as a possible D gene (5 bases). CDR1 and CDR2 (germline): MNHEY, SVGAGI. Trimming cost V 7 bases and J 5 bases, with 9 bases left between them. The CDR3 is made up of 12 amino acids. The CDR3 DNA sequence: TGTGCCAGCACCGGACTGAACAATGAGCAGTTCTTC. It encodes CASTGLNNEQFF.

The chain is built from TRBV11-2 and TRBJ1-1; maybe TRBD1 (5 bases). Per germline, CDR1 SGHAT and CDR2 FQNNGV. V was cut by 4 bases and J by 2 bases, with 14 bases left in between. This CDR3 contains 15 residues. In nucleotides, the CDR3 is TGTGCCAGCAGCTCCACGTGGGGCGCAAACACTGAAGCTTTCTTT. The encoded protein is CASSSTWGANTEAFF.

About this clone: The same CDR3 arises from other DNA sequences in this sample as well. The V and J genes are TRBV5-1 and TRBJ1-1; D unresolved. CDR3 length: 14 residues. V was cut by 0 bases and J by 4 bases, with 10 bases left in between. Looked up from germline, CDR1 is SGHRS and CDR2 is YFSETQ. This CDR3 is CASSLEAGRTEAFF. Written as DNA, the CDR3 is TGCGCCAGCAGCTTGGAGGCCGGCCGCACTGAAGCTTTCTTT. The whole variable domain, filled in from reference TRBV5-1 and TRBJ1-1, reads KAGVTQTPRYLIKTRGQQVTLSCSPISGHRSVSWYQQTPGQGLQFLFEYFSETQRNKGNFPGRFSGRQFSNSRSEMNVSTLELGDSALYLCASSLEAGRTEAFFGQGTRLTVV.

This chain joins TRBV21-1 and TRBJ1-1. TRBV21-1 is a listed pseudogene. The length of the CDR3 is 13 residues. In DNA, the CDR3 is TGTGCCAGCAGCGGGACTGCGAACACTGAAGCTTTCTTT. Amino acids: CASSGTANTEAFF.